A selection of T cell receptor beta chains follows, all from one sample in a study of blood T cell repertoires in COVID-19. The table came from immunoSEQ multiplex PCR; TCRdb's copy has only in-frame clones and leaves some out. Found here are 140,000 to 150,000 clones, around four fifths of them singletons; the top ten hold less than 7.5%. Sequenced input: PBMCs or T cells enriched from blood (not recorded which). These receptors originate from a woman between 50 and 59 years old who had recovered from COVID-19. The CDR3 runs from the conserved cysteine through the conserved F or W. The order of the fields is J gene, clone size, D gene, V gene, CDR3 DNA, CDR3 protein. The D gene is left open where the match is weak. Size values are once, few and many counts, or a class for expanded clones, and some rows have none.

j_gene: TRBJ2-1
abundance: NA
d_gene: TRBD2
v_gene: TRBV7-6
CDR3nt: TGTGCCAGCAGCCACAGTACGAGCGGGGGATCCTACAATGAGCAGTTCTTC
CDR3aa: CASSHSTSGGSYNEQFF

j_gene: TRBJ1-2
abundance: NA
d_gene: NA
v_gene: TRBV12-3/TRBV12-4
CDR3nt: TGTGCCAGCAGTCCCAGGGGAGACTATGGCTACACCTTC
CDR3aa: CASSPRGDYGYTF

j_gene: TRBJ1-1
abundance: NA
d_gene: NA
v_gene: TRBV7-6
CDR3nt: TGTGCCACTCAGAGGGAGTTGAACACTGAAGCTTTCTTT
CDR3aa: CATQRELNTEAFF

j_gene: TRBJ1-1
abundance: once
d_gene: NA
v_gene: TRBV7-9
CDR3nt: TGTGCCACTGAGGAGCAGTTAAACACTGAAGCTTTCTTT
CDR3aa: CATEEQLNTEAFF

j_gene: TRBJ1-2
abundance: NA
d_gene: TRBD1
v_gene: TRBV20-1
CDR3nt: TGCAGTGCTAGTCCAAGACAGGGAGTCGGGGGCTACACCTTC
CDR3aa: CSASPRQGVGGYTF

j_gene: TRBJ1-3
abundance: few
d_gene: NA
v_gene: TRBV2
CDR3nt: TGTGCCAGCAGTGAGAGTGTGGGGCGCGGAAACACCATATATTTT
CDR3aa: CASSESVGRGNTIYF

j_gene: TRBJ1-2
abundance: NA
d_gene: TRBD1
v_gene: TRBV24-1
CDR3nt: TGTGCCACCAGTGCCGGGACAGGGTATGGCTACACCTTC
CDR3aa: CATSAGTGYGYTF

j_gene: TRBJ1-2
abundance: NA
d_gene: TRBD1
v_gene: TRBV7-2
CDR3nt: TGTGCCAGCAGCTTCCGGGACAGGGTAGGCTATGGCTACACCTTC
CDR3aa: CASSFRDRVGYGYTF

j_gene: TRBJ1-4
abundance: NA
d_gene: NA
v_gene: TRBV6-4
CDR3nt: TGTGCCAGCCCAATGGGACCGCGGATCGGGGGGGGTGAAAAACTGTTTTTT
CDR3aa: CASPMGPRIGGGEKLFF

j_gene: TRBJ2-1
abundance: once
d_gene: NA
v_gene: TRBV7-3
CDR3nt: TGTGCCAGCAGCCATGCAGCTAGCTCCTACAATGAGCAGTTCTTC
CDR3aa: CASSHAASSYNEQFF

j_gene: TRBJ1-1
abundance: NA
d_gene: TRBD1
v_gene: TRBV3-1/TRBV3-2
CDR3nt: TGTGCCAGCAGCCGGGACAGAACAGCTTTCTTT
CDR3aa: CASSRDRTAFF

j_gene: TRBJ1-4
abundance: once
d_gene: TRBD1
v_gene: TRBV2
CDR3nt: TGTGCCAGCAGCGCCCGGAGACAGGGCTATAATGAAAAACTGTTTTTT
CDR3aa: CASSARRQGYNEKLFF

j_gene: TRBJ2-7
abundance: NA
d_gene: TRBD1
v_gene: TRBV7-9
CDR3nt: TGTGCCAGCACCCGAGACAGGGGTTACGAGCAGTACTTC
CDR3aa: CASTRDRGYEQYF

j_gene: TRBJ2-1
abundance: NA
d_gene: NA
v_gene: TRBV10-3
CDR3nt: TGTGCCATCAGACCAGGGGGGAGCTCCTACAATGAGCAGTTCTTC
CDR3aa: CAIRPGGSSYNEQFF

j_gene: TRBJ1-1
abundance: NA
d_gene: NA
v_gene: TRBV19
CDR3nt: TGTGCCAGTAGTATCGGGGGGATGAACACTGAAGCTTTCTTT
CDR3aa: CASSIGGMNTEAFF

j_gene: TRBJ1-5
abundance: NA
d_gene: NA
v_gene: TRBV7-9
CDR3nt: TGTGCCAGCAGCTTAACGGGCGGGAGCAATCAGCCCCAGCATTTT
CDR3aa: CASSLTGGSNQPQHF

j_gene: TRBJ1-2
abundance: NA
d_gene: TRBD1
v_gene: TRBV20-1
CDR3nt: TGCAGTGCTAGTTTAGGGACAGGGGGCGACTATGGCTACACCTTC
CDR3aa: CSASLGTGGDYGYTF

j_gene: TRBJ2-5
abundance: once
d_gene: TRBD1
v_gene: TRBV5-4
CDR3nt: TGTGCCAGCAGCGCGGGACAGGAAGAGACCCAGTACTTC
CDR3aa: CASSAGQEETQYF

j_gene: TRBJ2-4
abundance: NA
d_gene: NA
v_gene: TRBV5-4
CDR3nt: TGTGCCAGCAGCTTGGTCGGCGGAAAAAACATTCAGTACTTC
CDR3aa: CASSLVGGKNIQYF

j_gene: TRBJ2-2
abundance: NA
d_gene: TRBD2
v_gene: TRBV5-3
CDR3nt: TGTGCCAGAAGCATTACGGGACTAGCGGGGGTCCCGAACACCGGGGAGCTGTTTTTT
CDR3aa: CARSITGLAGVPNTGELFF